These 18 T cell receptor beta chains came from one sample sequenced in a study of monozygotic twins with inflammatory bowel disease. TCRdb reanalyzed the 5' RACE reads, giving one entry per CDR3 protein sequence and no DNA. Its clone listing holds approximately 140,000 distinct CDR3 sequences. Sequencing was done on a sample of blood. These receptors originate from a human donor with ulcerative colitis or Crohn's disease, or a healthy co-twin of an affected twin (not recorded which).

V usage is TRBV24-1 and J usage is TRBJ2-1; TCRdb's D gene call, TRBD1, goes unchecked for lack of DNA. Germline-derived CDR1 and CDR2 are KGHDR and SFDVKD. The CDR3 loop spans 17 amino acids. The CDR3 sequence: CATSDSGGIGSYNEQFF.

The rearrangement links TRBV9 to TRBJ1-1; TCRdb designates TRBD1, a call that cannot be tested without DNA. The length of the CDR3 is 16 residues. Germline V gives CDR1 SGDLS, CDR2 YYNGEE. CDR3 protein: CASSVPGALMNTEAFF.

The gene calls are TRBV7-2 and TRBJ1-2; with no DNA, the TCRdb D assignment of TRBD1 cannot be verified. Germline lookup yields CDR1 SGHTA and CDR2 FQGNSA. This CDR3 is 16 amino acids long. The CDR3 sequence is CASSPTMTGVIYGYTF.

The rearrangement joins TRBV4-2 to TRBJ2-3; the D gene TCRdb calls, TRBD1, cannot be checked with no DNA. CDR1 LGHNA and CDR2 YNFKEQ come from the germline V gene. The CDR3 is 16 residues long. The chain's CDR3 is CASSQEPGQGSDTQYF.

V is TRBV15 and J is TRBJ2-7; TCRdb proposes TRBD1, but this gene call is untestable without DNA. This CDR3 has 16 amino acids. Germline values: CDR1 LNHNV, CDR2 YYDKDF (reference sequence). CDR3 residues: CATSRLSGTGAYEQYF.

This chain connects TRBV20-1 to TRBJ2-7; lacking DNA, the TRBD2 call made by TCRdb goes unchecked. The CDR3 totals 15 residues. Germline V gene data show CDR1 as DFQATT and CDR2 as SNEGSKA (reference sequence). Here the CDR3 reads CSAQNLRQGAYEQYF.

The rearrangement links TRBV14 to TRBJ1-2. Germline V CDR1 and CDR2: SGHDN, FVKESK. CDR3 size: 13 residues. CDR3 loop: CASSQGLQYGYTF. Complete variable domain (other parts from reference TRBV14 and TRBJ1-2): EAGVTQFPSHSVIEKGQTVTLRCDPISGHDNLYWYRRVMGKEIKFLLHFVKESKQDESGMPNNRFLAERTGGTYSTLKVQPAELEDSGVYFCASSQGLQYGYTFGSGTRLTVV.

This chain connects TRBV7-9 to TRBJ1-2; TCRdb proposes TRBD1, but this gene call is untestable without DNA. CDR1 and CDR2 (germline): SEHNR, FQNEAQ (reference sequence). This CDR3 has 15 residues. Here the CDR3 reads CASSLMGQGISGYTF.

This sequence joins TRBV5-4 and TRBJ2-7; TCRdb proposes TRBD1, but this gene call is untestable without DNA. This CDR3 is built from 14 residues. Germline CDR1 and CDR2: SGHNT and YYREEE (reference sequence). CDR3 region: CASRDRDRTYEQYF.

The chain couples TRBV20-1 to TRBJ1-2. The germline gives CDR1 DFQATT, CDR2 SNEGSKA (reference sequence). This CDR3 has 11 amino acids. CDR3 residues: CSARDLVGYTF.

The V and J genes are TRBV24-1 and TRBJ2-1; TCRdb designates TRBD1, a call that cannot be tested without DNA. Germline lookup yields CDR1 KGHDR and CDR2 SFDVKD. The CDR3 totals 15 residues. The CDR3 spells CATSEAGQGAVEQFF.

The chain has TRBV6-2 or TRBV6-3 and TRBJ2-7; TCRdb designates TRBD1, a call that cannot be tested without DNA. Per the germline V gene, CDR1 is MNHEY and CDR2 is SVGEGT. The CDR3 length is 17 residues. CDR3 sequence reads: CASSYRTRDRYYYEQYF.

V and J are TRBV6-5 and TRBJ1-1. Per the germline V gene, CDR1 is MNHEY and CDR2 is SVGAGI. This CDR3 is built from 14 residues. The CDR3 loop is CASIKSVANTEAFF.

This chain uses TRBV7-2 with TRBJ2-1; TCRdb selects TRBD1, and the lack of DNA leaves this call unchecked. The CDR3 has 13 residues. CDR1 SGHTA and CDR2 FQGNSA come from the germline V gene. CDR3 sequence reads: CASSRDRVNEQFF.

The chain couples TRBV29-1 to TRBJ2-4. CDR3 length: 12 residues. The V gene's germline CDR1 is SQVTM and CDR2 ANQGSEA. The CDR3: CSVFAVENIQYF. The full variable domain, in which reference TRBV29-1 and TRBJ2-4 provide the parts outside the CDR3, is SAVISQKPSRDICQRGTSLTIQCQVDSQVTMMFWYRQQPGQSLTLIATANQGSEATYESGFVIDKFPISRPNLTFSTLTVSNMSPEDSSIYLCSVFAVENIQYFGAGTRLSVL.

The chain joins TRBV7-2 to TRBJ2-7; TCRdb proposes TRBD2, but this gene call is untestable without DNA. This CDR3 has 16 amino acids. The V gene's germline CDR1 is SGHTA and CDR2 FQGNSA. CDR3 protein: CASSFNSGGLTYEQYF.

The chain carries TRBV20-1 and TRBJ1-1; the TRBD1 assignment by TCRdb is unverifiable without DNA. Per the germline V gene, CDR1 is DFQATT and CDR2 is SNEGSKA (reference sequence). There are 12 residues in the CDR3. The CDR3 is CSDQTEHTEAFF.

The chain has TRBV7-8 and TRBJ2-7; without DNA, the TCRdb call of TRBD2 cannot be checked. The germline V gene encodes CDR1 SGHVS and CDR2 FQNEAQ. This CDR3 comprises 15 residues. The CDR3 protein is CASSPTGATAYEQYF.